The source of this T cell receptor (beta chain) is a study of CD8 T cells in Susac syndrome. Roughly 0.45 to 1 ug RNA was reverse transcribed with random hexamers. An immunoSEQ multiplex PCR amplified TCR beta CDR3 over 54 Vbeta and 13 Jbeta. TCRdb reprocessed the immunoSEQ multiplex PCR reads with MiXCR, giving one entry per CDR3 protein. Of under 200,000 distinct CDR3 sequences in the sample, roughly 92% were seen once. Per the germline V gene, CDR1 is SEHNR and CDR2 is FQNEAQ (reference sequence). The CDR3 runs to 16 residues. The V segment lost 5 bases and the J segment 2 bases; nucleotides outside the gene matches: 6.

The sample taken for sequencing was CD4+ T cells from PBMCs. The rearrangement links TRBV7-9 to TRBJ2-3; TRBD1 agrees at 11 bases. This clonotype originated in a human donor in good health. Here the CDR3 reads CASSPGTGGLTDTQYF. DNA of the CDR3: TGTGCCAGCAGCCCCGGGACAGGGGGACTCACAGATACGCAGTATTTT.